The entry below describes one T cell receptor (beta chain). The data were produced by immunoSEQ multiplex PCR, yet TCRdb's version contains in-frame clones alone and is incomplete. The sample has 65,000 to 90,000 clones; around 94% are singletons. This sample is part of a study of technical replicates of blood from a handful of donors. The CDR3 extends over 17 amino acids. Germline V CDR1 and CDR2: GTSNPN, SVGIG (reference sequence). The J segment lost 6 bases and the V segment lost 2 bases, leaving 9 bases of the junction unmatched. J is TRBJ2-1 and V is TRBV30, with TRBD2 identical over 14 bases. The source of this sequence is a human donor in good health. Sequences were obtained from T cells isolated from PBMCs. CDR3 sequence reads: CAWSWTSGRTVINEQFF. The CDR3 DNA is TGTGCCTGGAGTTGGACTAGCGGGAGGACGGTAATCAATGAGCAGTTCTTC.